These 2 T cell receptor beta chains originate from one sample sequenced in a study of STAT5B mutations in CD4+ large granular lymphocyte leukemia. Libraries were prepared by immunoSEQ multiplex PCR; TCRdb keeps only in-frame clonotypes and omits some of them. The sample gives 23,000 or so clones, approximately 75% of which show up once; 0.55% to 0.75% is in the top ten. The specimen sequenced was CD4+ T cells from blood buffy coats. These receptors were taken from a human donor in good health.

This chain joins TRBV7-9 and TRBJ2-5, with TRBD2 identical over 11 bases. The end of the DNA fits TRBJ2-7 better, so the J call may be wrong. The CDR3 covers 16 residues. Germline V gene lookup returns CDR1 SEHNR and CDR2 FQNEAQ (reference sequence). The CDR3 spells CASSSRGTSGSYEQYF. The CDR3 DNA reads TGTGCCAGCAGCTCCCGAGGGACTAGCGGTTCCTACGAGCAGTACTTC.

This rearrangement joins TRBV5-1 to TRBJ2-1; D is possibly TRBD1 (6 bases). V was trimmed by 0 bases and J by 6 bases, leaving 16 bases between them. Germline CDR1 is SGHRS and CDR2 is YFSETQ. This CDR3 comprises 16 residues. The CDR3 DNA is TGCGCCAGCAGCTTGGGCTGGGGGACAATAAGCAATGAGCAGTTCTTC. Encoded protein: CASSLGWGTISNEQFF. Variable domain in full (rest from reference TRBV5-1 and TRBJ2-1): KAGVTQTPRYLIKTRGQQVTLSCSPISGHRSVSWYQQTPGQGLQFLFEYFSETQRNKGNFPGRFSGRQFSNSRSEMNVSTLELGDSALYLCASSLGWGTISNEQFFGPGTRLTVL.